This TCR beta chain came from a study of blood T cell repertoires in COVID-19 (dated by TCRdb to the early 2020s). The study in broad terms: Collaborator samples came from the United States, Italy and Spain and covered acute and convalescent phases of COVID-19. The sample metadata nearly always contained a de-identified subject ID, COVID-19 status, age in years and sex. The repertoires were made available in a free public database intended to serve as a resource for research on the immune response to SARS-CoV-2. Samples came from the ongoing ImmuneRACE study (first 160 participants) plus 1,254 subjects from 6 global collaborators. The material from the prospective study consisted of cDNA or gDNA derived from T cells, B-cell-depleted T cells, or PBMCs. Subjects who had been exposed to COVID-19, were actively infected with it, or had recovered from it provided the deeply sampled blood TCRbeta repertoires that made up the dataset. HLA class I and class II types, where available, came from metadata supplied by the sample provider rather than from assay-based typing. The full study reports these points: How much clinical and demographic metadata was included differed by source and by participant, and the metadata was provided uncurated.

Its CDR3 holds 16 amino acids, cysteine through phenylalanine. Left in the record is the CDR3 DNA by itself, 48 bases read in frame from the first base. CDR1 SGHRS and CDR2 YFSETQ are derived from the germline V gene. The germline ends are 13 bases apart after V is trimmed by 0 bases and J by 1 base. TCRbeta CDR3 regions were amplified from genomic DNA using the immunoSEQ Assay, a bias-controlled multiplex PCR. Per the original workflow: The number of nucleated cells in each sample was estimated from the amplification of reference gene primers within the assay. To quantify the absolute abundance of each unique TCRbeta CDR3 rearrangement, sequence reads were collapsed and filtered. For each sample, productive Simpson clonality was calculated by taking the square root of Simpson's diversity index across productive rearrangements. The table comes from immuneACCESS by way of TCRdb, which keeps in-frame sequences with V and J called. Part of the clones is missing from these tables; in studies checked, under half for an unresolved V gene and the rest for unknown reasons. That table furnishes V, J and clone size, whereas the DNA furnished D and trimming. Counted in this sample were 60,000 to 70,000 clones; 80% to 90% of them appeared once. Clones ranked in the top ten supply 15% to 19% of the sample.

About this clone itself: No antigen is known for it. Base qualities are not provided; no much larger clone lies one nucleotide away.

Collaborating institutions collected whole blood in K2EDTA tubes following their own protocols. For TCRbeta analysis, collaborators shipped samples in one of three forms: frozen whole blood, isolated PBMCs, or DNA extracted from either of those sample types. This chain is built from TRBV5-1 and TRBJ1-1, with TRBD1 as a weak D call on 5 bases. The sequenced sample consisted of peripheral blood. This clonotype was sampled from an elderly man with acute or convalescent COVID-19. The CDR3 protein is CASSLASGGWNTEAFF. The DNA sequence follows: TGCGCCAGCAGCTTGGCCTCGGGGGGGTGGAACACTGAAGCTTTCTTT.